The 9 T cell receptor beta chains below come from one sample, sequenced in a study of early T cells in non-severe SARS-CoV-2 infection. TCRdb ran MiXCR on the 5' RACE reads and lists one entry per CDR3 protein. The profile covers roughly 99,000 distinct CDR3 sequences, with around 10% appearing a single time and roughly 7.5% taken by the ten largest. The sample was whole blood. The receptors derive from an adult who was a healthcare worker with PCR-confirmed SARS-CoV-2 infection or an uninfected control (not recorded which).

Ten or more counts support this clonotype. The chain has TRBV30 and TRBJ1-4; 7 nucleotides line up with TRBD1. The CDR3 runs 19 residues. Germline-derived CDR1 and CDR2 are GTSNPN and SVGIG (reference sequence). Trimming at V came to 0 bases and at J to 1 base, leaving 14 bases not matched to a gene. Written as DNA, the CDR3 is TGTGCCTGGAGTGTATTGAGGGGGCGCGTCATCGGAACTAATGAAAAACTGTTTTTT. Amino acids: CAWSVLRGRVIGTNEKLFF.

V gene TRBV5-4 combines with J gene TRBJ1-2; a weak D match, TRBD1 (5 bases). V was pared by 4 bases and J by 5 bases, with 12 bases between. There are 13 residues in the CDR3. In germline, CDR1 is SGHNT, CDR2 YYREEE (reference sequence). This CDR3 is CASSGGTLYGYTF. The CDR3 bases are TGTGCCAGCAGCGGGGGAACACTATATGGCTACACCTTC.

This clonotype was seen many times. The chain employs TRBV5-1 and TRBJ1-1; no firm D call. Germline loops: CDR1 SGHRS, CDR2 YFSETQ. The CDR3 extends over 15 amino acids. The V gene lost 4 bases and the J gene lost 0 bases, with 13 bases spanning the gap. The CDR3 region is CASSQISLVNTEAFF. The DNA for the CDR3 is TGCGCCAGCAGCCAGATTAGTTTGGTGAACACTGAAGCTTTCTTT.

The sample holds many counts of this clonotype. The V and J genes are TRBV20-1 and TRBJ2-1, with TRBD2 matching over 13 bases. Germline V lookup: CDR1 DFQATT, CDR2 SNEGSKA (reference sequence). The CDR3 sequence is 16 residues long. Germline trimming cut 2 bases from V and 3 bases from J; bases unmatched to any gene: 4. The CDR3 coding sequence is TGCAGTGCTAGACCTGGACTAGCGGGAGTCTACAATGAGCAGTTCTTC. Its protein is CSARPGLAGVYNEQFF.

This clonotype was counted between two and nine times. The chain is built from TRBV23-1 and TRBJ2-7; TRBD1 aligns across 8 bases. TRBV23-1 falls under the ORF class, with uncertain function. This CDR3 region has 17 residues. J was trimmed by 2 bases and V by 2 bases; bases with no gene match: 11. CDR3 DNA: TGCGCCAGCAGTCAACGTGGACAGGGATGGGACACCTACGAGCAGTACTTC. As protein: CASSQRGQGWDTYEQYF.

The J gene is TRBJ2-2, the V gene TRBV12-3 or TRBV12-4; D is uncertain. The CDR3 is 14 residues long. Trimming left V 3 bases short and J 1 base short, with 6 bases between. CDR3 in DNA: TGTGCCAGCAGTTTCGTAGAGAACACCGGGGAGCTGTTTTTT. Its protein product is CASSFVENTGELFF.

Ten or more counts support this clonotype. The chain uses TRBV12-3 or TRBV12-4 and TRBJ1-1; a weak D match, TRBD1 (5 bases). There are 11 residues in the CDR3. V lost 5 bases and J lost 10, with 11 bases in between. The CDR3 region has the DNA TGTGCCAGCAGTAACGGGAGGGGAGCTTTCTTT. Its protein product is CASSNGRGAFF.

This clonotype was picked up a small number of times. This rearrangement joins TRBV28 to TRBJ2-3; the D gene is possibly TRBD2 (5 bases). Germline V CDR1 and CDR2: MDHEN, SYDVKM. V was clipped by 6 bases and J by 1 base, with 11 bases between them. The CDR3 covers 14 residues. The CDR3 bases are TGTGCCAGCAGGGAGGTTCAGCGCACAGATACGCAGTATTTT. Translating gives CASREVQRTDTQYF.

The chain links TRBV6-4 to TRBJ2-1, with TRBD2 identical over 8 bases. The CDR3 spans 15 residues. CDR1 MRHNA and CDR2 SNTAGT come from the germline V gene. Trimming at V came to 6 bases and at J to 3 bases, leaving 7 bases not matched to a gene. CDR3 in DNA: TGTGCCAGCAGCGTAGAAGCGGGAGACTACAATGAGCAGTTCTTC. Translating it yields CASSVEAGDYNEQFF.